The 22 T cell receptor beta chains below were found in one sample sequenced in a study of blood T cell repertoires in COVID-19. Clones were read by immunoSEQ multiplex PCR, and TCRdb kept only the in-frame ones, dropping some. The repertoire holds about 280,000 clones, with around 90% as singletons. The material sequenced was peripheral blood. The receptor set was obtained from a man aged 50 or older with acute or convalescent COVID-19.

The table lists this clone with many counts. The chain is built from TRBV12-3 or TRBV12-4 and TRBJ2-7; no firm D call. CDR3 length equals 13 residues. The V gene lost 1 base and the J gene lost 12 bases, with 16 bases spanning the gap. The CDR3 sequence is CASSLEEAARWYF. CDR3 nucleotide sequence: TGTGCCAGCAGTTTAGAAGAGGCGGCGAGGTGGTACTTC.

The rearrangement uses TRBV5-4 and TRBJ2-2; 8 bases agree with TRBD1. The ends lost 4 bases at V and 4 bases at J; junction bases unmatched: 6. The CDR3 consists of 15 residues. CDR1 and CDR2 (germline): SGHNT, YYREEE (reference sequence). In nucleotides, the CDR3 is TGTGCCAGCAGCCAAGGACAGGGCAGCACCGGGGAGCTGTTTTTT. Protein sequence: CASSQGQGSTGELFF.

This clone has a handful of counts. The V gene is TRBV12-3 or TRBV12-4, the J gene TRBJ1-5; no clear D gene. V was shortened by 5 bases and J by 9 bases, with 14 bases between the two germline ends. This CDR3 contains 13 residues. The CDR3 loop reads CASSLQTGGPQHF. The DNA for the CDR3 is TGTGCCAGCAGTCTCCAGACCGGAGGGCCCCAGCATTTT.

The V and J genes are TRBV5-1 and TRBJ1-2; 9 bases map to TRBD1. This CDR3 is 13 amino acids long. J lost 5 bases, V lost 6 bases, and 5 bases had no gene match. CDR1 and CDR2 from the germline V gene are SGHRS and YFSETQ. The CDR3 protein is CASTTGGAYGYTF. CDR3 sequence (DNA): TGCGCCAGCACCACAGGGGGCGCGTATGGCTACACCTTC. Filled out from reference TRBV5-1 and TRBJ1-2, the complete variable domain reads KAGVTQTPRYLIKTRGQQVTLSCSPISGHRSVSWYQQTPGQGLQFLFEYFSETQRNKGNFPGRFSGRQFSNSRSEMNVSTLELGDSALYLCASTTGGAYGYTFGSGTRLTVV.

Only one count was recorded for this clone. The chain links TRBV5-1 to TRBJ1-1, with 9 bases lining up with TRBD1. Germline trimming cut 4 bases from V and 5 bases from J; bases unmatched to any gene: 9. The CDR3 extends over 15 amino acids. CDR1 and CDR2 (germline): SGHRS, YFSETQ. The CDR3 region is CASSTETGGVTEAFF. CDR3 DNA: TGCGCCAGCAGCACCGAGACAGGGGGTGTGACTGAAGCTTTCTTT.

The chain combines TRBV7-3 with TRBJ2-2; 12 bases are shared with TRBD1. This CDR3 spans 14 amino acids. From germline, CDR1 is SGHTA and CDR2 FQGTGA. V shed 5 bases and J 8 bases; nucleotides not matched to a gene: 3. In nucleotides, the CDR3 is TGTGCCAGCAGCCGGGACAGGGGGCTGGGGGAGCTGTTTTTT. Its protein product is CASSRDRGLGELFF.

The chain couples TRBV14 to TRBJ2-1; 7 bases are shared with TRBD1. The CDR3 extends over 17 amino acids. Germline trimming cut 6 bases from V and 1 base from J; bases unmatched to any gene: 12. The germline V gene encodes CDR1 SGHDN and CDR2 FVKESK. CDR3 sequence reads: CASRLEKGGSSYNEQFF. Written as DNA, the CDR3 is TGTGCCAGCAGGCTCGAGAAAGGGGGCAGTTCCTACAATGAGCAGTTCTTC.

This chain joins TRBV6-5 and TRBJ2-7, with D perhaps matching TRBD2 (5 bases). This CDR3 is 15 amino acids long. Germline CDR1 and CDR2: MNHEY and SVGAGI. The V end was cut by 4 bases, the J end by 7 bases, with 20 bases between. CDR3 protein: CASSSRGILQREQYF. CDR3 nucleotide sequence: TGTGCCAGCAGTTCCCGGGGAATACTACAGCGGGAGCAGTACTTC.

V and J are TRBV7-9 and TRBJ2-3; D remains ambiguous. Germline V gene sequence: CDR1 SEHNR, CDR2 FQNEAQ (reference sequence). The V gene lost 5 bases and the J gene lost 3 bases, with 6 bases spanning the gap. The CDR3 totals 12 residues. CDR3 protein: CASSLLTDTQYF. The CDR3 DNA follows: TGTGCCAGCAGCCTTCTGACAGATACGCAGTATTTT. The variable domain in full, with the rest retrieved from reference TRBV7-9 and TRBJ2-3, is DTGVSQNPRHKITKRGQNVTFRCDPISEHNRLYWYRQTLGQGPEFLTYFQNEAQLEKSRLLSDRFSAERPKGSFSTLEIQRTEQGDSAMYLCASSLLTDTQYFGPGTRLTVL.

V usage is TRBV5-1 and J usage is TRBJ1-4; the match to TRBD1 covers 7 bases. CDR1 and CDR2 from the germline V gene are SGHRS and YFSETQ. V lost 5 bases, J lost 0 bases, and 22 bases stayed unmatched. This CDR3 has 21 residues. The CDR3 coding sequence is TGCGCCAGCAGTTTTAATCCCCCGGGACAGCAATTATCCGCAACTAATGAAAAACTGTTTTTT. It yields the protein CASSFNPPGQQLSATNEKLFF.

This chain joins TRBV14 and TRBJ1-2; D perhaps matches TRBD1 (5 bases). Germline CDR1 and CDR2: SGHDN and FVKESK. CDR3 size: 15 residues. V lost 4 bases, J lost 8 bases, and 20 bases lay in between. The CDR3 bases are TGTGCCAGCAGCCTAGCGGGGCAGGGCCTAGCCGGCTACACCTTC. Translated: CASSLAGQGLAGYTF.

The V gene is TRBV25-1, the J gene TRBJ1-4; D may be TRBD1 (5 bases). The V gene lost 3 bases and the J gene lost 8 bases, with 16 bases spanning the gap. CDR1 is MGHDK, CDR2 SYGVNS, per germline. CDR3 size: 15 residues. The DNA for the CDR3 is TGTGCCAGCAGTGATACCCTCGGGGGTGGGGAAAAACTGTTTTTT. Its protein product is CASSDTLGGGEKLFF.

This clone was recorded once. The chain joins TRBV9 to TRBJ2-1; no clear D gene. Germline V lookup: CDR1 SGDLS, CDR2 YYNGEE. This CDR3 has 12 amino acids. The germline V and J ends were trimmed by 4 bases and 10 bases, with 12 bases remaining between them. The CDR3 region is CASSPSLLEQFF. The CDR3 coding sequence is TGTGCCAGCAGCCCGTCCTTACTGGAGCAGTTCTTC.

The chain recombines TRBV11-2 with TRBJ2-1; D is possibly TRBD2 (7 bases). Trimming pared 5 bases from V and 4 bases from J, leaving 15 bases between. The CDR3 length is 15 residues. The V gene's germline CDR1 is SGHAT and CDR2 FQNNGV. The chain's CDR3 is CASSPLGGTYNEQFF. CDR3 nucleotides: TGTGCCAGCAGCCCGTTGGGGGGGACATACAATGAGCAGTTCTTC.

The V and J genes are TRBV5-5 and TRBJ1-4; 7 positions agree with TRBD1. Germline V gives CDR1 SGHKS, CDR2 YYEKEE (reference sequence). This CDR3 contains 16 residues. V lost 4 bases, J lost 1 base, and 7 bases stayed unmatched. This CDR3 is CASSKDRPQTNEKLFF. DNA for the CDR3: TGTGCCAGCAGCAAGGACAGGCCCCAAACTAATGAAAAACTGTTTTTT.

As regards this clone: Different DNA sequences within this sample yield the same CDR3. The rearrangement links TRBV5-1 to TRBJ2-5; the D gene is possibly TRBD2 (5 bases). CDR1 SGHRS and CDR2 YFSETQ come from the germline V gene. This CDR3 comprises 14 residues. The V and J ends lost 0 bases and 1 base respectively, with 7 bases between them. CDR3 loop: CASSLGTLQETQYF. Written as DNA, the CDR3 is TGCGCCAGCAGCTTGGGGACTCTCCAAGAGACCCAGTACTTC.

The chain links TRBV19 to TRBJ2-1; TRBD1 matches at 9 bases. Germline V gene sequence: CDR1 LNHDA, CDR2 SQIVND (reference sequence). The CDR3 spans 15 residues. The trim removed 7 bases at V and 4 bases at J, leaving 8 bases unmatched. Here the CDR3 DNA reads TGTGCCAGTACGCCCGGGACAGGGAATTACAATGAGCAGTTCTTC. It is translated as CASTPGTGNYNEQFF.

The V call is TRBV10-3, the J call TRBJ1-2; D remains ambiguous. The CDR3 has 13 amino acids. Germline values: CDR1 ENHRY, CDR2 SYGVKD. Deletions cut 11 bases from V and 2 bases from J, with 15 bases between. The CDR3 loop reads CALSPGLNYGYTF. As DNA, the CDR3 is TGTGCCCTCTCCCCTGGACTGAACTATGGCTACACCTTC.

The rearrangement links TRBV10-2 to TRBJ1-6, with D possibly TRBD1 on 6 matching bases. The germline V and J ends were trimmed by 4 bases and 6 bases, with 19 bases remaining between them. Germline CDR1 reads WSHSY; CDR2 reads SAAADI. This CDR3 is built from 17 residues. CDR3 nucleotides: TGCGCCAGCAGTGGAGAGAGGGCCCAAGGGGGTAATTCACCCCTCCACTTT. Protein: CASSGERAQGGNSPLHF.

V and J are TRBV5-1 and TRBJ2-7, with D possibly being TRBD2 (5 bases). Trimming took off 2 bases at V and 7 bases at J, with 16 bases between the two ends. The CDR3 sequence is 14 residues long. Germline-derived CDR1 and CDR2 are SGHRS and YFSETQ. The DNA for the CDR3 is TGCGCCAGCAGCTTTTCCCCCGCACTAGAGGAGCAGTACTTC. This sequence encodes CASSFSPALEEQYF.

The chain links TRBV6-2 or TRBV6-3 to TRBJ1-2; the D gene is possibly TRBD1 (6 bases). V dropped 0 bases and J dropped 5 bases, with 13 bases sitting between them. Germline lookup yields CDR1 MNHEY and CDR2 SVGEGT. This CDR3 has 15 amino acids. As DNA, the CDR3 is TGTGCCAGCAGTTACTCGGCAGGGGTAAGATATGGCTACACCTTC. Amino acid sequence: CASSYSAGVRYGYTF.

The chain has TRBV19 and TRBJ1-1; the match to TRBD1 covers 9 bases. V lost 5 bases, J lost 4 bases, and 11 bases stayed unmatched. The CDR3 is made up of 16 amino acids. The V gene's germline CDR1 is LNHDA and CDR2 SQIVND (reference sequence). CDR3 nucleotides: TGTGCCAGTAGTGCCCACCGGGACAGGGCCCTCACTGAAGCTTTCTTT. This encodes CASSAHRDRALTEAFF.